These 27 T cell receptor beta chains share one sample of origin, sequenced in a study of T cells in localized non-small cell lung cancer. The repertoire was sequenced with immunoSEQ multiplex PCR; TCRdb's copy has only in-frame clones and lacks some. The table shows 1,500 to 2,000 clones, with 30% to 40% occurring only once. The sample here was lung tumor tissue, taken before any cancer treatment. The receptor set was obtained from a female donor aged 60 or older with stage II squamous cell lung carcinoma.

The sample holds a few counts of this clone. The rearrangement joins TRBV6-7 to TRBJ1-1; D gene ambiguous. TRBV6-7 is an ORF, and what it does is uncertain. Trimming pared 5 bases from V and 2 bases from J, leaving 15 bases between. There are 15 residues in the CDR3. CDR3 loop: CASSEATVGNTEAFF. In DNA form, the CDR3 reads TGTGCCAGCAGTGAAGCGACGGTGGGTAACACTGAAGCTTTCTTT.

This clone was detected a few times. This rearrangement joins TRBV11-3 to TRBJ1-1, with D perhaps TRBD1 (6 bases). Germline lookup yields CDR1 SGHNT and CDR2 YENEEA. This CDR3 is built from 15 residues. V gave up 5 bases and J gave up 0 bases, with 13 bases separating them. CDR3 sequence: CASSRRGNMNTEAFF. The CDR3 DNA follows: TGTGCCAGCAGCCGCAGGGGAAACATGAACACTGAAGCTTTCTTT.

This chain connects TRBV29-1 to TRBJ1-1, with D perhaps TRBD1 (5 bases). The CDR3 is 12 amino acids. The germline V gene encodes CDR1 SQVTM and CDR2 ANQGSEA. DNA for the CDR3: TGCGCAGGGATTACCCTTAACACTGAAGCTTTCTTT. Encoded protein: CAGITLNTEAFF.

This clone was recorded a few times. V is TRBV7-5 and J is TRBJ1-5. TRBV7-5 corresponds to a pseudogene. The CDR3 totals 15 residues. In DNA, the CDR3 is TGTGTCAGCAGCCCGGATGTCTCCAGCAATCAGCCCCAGCATTTT. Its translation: CVSSPDVSSNQPQHF.

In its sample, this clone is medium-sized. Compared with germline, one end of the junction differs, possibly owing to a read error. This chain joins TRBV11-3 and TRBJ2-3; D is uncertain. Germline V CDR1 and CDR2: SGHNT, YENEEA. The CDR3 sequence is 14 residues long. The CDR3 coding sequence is TGTGCTAGCAGCCAGACAAGCAGCACAGATACGCAGTATTTT. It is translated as CASSQTSSTDTQYF.

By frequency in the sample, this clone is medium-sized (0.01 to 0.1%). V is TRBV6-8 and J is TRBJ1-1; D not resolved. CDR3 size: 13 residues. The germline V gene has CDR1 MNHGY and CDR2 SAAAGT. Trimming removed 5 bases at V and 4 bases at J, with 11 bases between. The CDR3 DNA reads TGTGCCAGCAGTCCCGCGGACCGCACTGAAGCTTTCTTT. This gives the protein CASSPADRTEAFF.

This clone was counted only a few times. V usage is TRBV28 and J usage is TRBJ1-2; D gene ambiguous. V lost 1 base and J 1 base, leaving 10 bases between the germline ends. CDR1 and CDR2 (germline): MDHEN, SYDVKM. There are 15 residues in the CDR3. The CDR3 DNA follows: TGTGCCAGCAGTTTATTGGGAGGGCGTAACTATGGCTACACCTTC. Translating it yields CASSLLGGRNYGYTF.

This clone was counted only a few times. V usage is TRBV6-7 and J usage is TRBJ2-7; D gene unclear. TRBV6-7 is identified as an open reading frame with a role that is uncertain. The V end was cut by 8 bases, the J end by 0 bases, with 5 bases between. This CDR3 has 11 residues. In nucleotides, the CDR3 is TGTGCCAGCGTGAACTCCTACGAGCAGTACTTC. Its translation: CASVNSYEQYF.

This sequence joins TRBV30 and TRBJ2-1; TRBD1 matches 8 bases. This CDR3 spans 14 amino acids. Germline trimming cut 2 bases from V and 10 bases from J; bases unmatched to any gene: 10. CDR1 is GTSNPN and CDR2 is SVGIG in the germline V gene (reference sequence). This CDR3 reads CAWSRGQVHREQFF. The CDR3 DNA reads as TGTGCCTGGAGTCGGGGACAGGTACATCGCGAGCAGTTCTTC. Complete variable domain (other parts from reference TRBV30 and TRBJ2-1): SQTIHQWPATLVQPVGSPLSLECTVEGTSNPNLYWYRQAAGRGLQLLFYSVGIGQISSEVPQNLSASRPQDRQFILSSKKLLLSDSGFYLCAWSRGQVHREQFFGPGTRLTVL.

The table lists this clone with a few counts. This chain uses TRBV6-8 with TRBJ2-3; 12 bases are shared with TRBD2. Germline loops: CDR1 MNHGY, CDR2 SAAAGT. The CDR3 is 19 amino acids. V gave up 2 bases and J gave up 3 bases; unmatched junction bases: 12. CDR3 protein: CASSYAEGGLAGWTDTQYF. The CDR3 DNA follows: TGTGCCAGCAGTTACGCCGAAGGGGGACTAGCGGGCTGGACAGATACGCAGTATTTT.

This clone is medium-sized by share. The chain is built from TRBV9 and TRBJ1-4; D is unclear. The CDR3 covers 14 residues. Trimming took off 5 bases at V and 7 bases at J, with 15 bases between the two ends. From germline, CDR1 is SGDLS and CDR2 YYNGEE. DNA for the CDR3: TGTGCCAGCAGTGTATCGGGGAGAGGTGAAAAACTGTTTTTT. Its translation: CASSVSGRGEKLFF.

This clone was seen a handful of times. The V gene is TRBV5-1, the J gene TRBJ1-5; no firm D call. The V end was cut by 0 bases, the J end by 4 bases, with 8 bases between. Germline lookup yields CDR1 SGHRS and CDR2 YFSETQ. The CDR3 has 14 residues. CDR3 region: CASSLETGNQPQHF. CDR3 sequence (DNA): TGCGCCAGCAGCTTGGAAACGGGAAATCAGCCCCAGCATTTT.

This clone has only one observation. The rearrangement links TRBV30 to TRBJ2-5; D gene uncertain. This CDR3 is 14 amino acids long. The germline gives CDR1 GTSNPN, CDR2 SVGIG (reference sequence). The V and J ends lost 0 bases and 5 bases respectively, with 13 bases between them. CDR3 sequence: CAWSVKEILETQYF. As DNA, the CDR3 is TGTGCCTGGAGTGTTAAGGAGATCCTGGAGACCCAGTACTTC.

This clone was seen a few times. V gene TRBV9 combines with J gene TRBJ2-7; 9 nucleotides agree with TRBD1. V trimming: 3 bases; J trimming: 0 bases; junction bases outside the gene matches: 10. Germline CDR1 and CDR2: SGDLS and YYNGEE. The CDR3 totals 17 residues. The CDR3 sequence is CASSAGTGNPTSYEQYF. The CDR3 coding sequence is TGTGCCAGCAGCGCAGGGACAGGGAACCCTACCTCCTACGAGCAGTACTTC.

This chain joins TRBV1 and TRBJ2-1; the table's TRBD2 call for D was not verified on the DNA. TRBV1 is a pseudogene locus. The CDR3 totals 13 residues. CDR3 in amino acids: CASSQDRYNEQFF. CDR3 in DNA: TGCGCCAGCAGCCAAGACCGGTACAATGAGCAGTTCTTC.

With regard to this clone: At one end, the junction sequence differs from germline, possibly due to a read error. This chain's CDR3 is CATSRPGRRDSPLHF. For the CDR3, the DNA is TGTGCCACCAGCAGACCAGGCAGGCGTGATTCACCCCTTCACTTT. The J gene is TRBJ1-6, the V gene TRBV15; D remains unclear. CDR1 LNHNV and CDR2 YYDKDF come from the germline V gene (reference sequence). The CDR3 contains 15 residues.

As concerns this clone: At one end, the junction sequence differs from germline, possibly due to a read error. As DNA, the CDR3 is TGTGTCAGTAGTGCTAGACAGGGACCGGAGCAGTACTTC. Translation: CVSSARQGPEQYF. This chain links TRBV19 with TRBJ2-7; 7 bases are a match to TRBD1. The CDR3 runs 13 residues. Germline CDR1 and CDR2: LNHDA and SQIVND (reference sequence).

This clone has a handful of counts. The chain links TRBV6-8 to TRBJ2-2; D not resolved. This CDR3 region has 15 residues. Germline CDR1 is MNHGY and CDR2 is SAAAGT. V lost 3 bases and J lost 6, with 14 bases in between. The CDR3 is CASSYLEKAAGELFF. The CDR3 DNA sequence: TGTGCCAGCAGTTATCTAGAAAAGGCAGCCGGGGAGCTGTTTTTT.

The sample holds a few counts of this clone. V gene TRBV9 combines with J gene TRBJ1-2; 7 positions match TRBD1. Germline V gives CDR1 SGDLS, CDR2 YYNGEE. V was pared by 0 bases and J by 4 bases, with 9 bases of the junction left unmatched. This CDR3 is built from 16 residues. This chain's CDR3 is CASSVGPRQGGYGYTF. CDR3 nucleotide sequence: TGTGCCAGCAGCGTAGGCCCAAGACAGGGCGGCTATGGCTACACCTTC.

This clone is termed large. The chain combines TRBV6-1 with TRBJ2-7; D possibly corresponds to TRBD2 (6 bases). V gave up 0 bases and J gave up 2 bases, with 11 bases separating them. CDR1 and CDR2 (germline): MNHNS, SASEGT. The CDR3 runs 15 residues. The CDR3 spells CASSEAPAGTYEQYF. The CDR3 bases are TGTGCCAGCAGTGAAGCCCCAGCGGGTACCTACGAGCAGTACTTC.

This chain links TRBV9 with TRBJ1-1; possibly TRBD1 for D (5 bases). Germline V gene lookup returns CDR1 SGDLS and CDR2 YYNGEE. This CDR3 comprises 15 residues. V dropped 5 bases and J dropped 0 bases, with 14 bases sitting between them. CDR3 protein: CASREMGRLNTEAFF. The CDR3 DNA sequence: TGTGCCAGCAGGGAAATGGGACGGTTGAACACTGAAGCTTTCTTT.

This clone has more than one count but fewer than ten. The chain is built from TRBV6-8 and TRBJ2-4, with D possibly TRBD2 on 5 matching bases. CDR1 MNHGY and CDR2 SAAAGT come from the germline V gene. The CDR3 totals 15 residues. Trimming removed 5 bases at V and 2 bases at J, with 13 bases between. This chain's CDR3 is CASSPWLDSKNIQYF. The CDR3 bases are TGTGCCAGCAGTCCGTGGTTGGACTCCAAAAACATTCAGTACTTC.

The CDR3 DNA reads TGTGCCAGCAGTGACGACAGGCTAAACATTCAGTACTTC. Its protein is CASSDDRLNIQYF. J is TRBJ2-4 and V is TRBV25-1, with D possibly TRBD1 on 6 matching bases. The CDR3 has 13 residues. Germline lookup yields CDR1 MGHDK and CDR2 SYGVNS. Trimming left V 3 bases short and J 6 bases short, with 9 bases between.

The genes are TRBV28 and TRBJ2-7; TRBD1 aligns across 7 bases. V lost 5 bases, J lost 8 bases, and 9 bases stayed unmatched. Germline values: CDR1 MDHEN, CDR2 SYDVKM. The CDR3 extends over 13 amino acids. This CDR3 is CASSKQGFMQQYF. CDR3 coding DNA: TGTGCCAGCAGTAAACAGGGGTTTATGCAGCAGTACTTC.

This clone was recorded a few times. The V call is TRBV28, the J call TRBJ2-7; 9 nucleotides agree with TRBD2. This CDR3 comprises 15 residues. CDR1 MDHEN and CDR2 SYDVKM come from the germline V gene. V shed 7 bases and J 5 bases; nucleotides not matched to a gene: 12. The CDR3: CASTGRGGGAHEQYF. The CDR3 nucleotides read TGTGCCAGCACCGGTCGGGGCGGGGGGGCCCACGAGCAGTACTTC.

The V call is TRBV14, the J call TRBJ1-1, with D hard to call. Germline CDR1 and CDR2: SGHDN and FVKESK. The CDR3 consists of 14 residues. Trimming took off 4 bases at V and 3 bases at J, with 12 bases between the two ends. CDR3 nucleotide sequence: TGTGCCAGCAGCCTTCGTGTGCTATACACTGAAGCTTTCTTT. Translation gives CASSLRVLYTEAFF. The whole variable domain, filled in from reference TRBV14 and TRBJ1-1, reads EAGVTQFPSHSVIEKGQTVTLRCDPISGHDNLYWYRRVMGKEIKFLLHFVKESKQDESGMPNNRFLAERTGGTYSTLKVQPAELEDSGVYFCASSLRVLYTEAFFGQGTRLTVV.

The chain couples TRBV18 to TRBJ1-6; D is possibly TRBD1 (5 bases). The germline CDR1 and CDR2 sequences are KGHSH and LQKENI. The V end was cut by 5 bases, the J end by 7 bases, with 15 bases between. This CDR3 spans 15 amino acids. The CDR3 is CASSKDQGLNSPLHF. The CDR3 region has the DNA TGTGCCAGCTCAAAGGATCAGGGTTTAAATTCACCCCTCCACTTT.